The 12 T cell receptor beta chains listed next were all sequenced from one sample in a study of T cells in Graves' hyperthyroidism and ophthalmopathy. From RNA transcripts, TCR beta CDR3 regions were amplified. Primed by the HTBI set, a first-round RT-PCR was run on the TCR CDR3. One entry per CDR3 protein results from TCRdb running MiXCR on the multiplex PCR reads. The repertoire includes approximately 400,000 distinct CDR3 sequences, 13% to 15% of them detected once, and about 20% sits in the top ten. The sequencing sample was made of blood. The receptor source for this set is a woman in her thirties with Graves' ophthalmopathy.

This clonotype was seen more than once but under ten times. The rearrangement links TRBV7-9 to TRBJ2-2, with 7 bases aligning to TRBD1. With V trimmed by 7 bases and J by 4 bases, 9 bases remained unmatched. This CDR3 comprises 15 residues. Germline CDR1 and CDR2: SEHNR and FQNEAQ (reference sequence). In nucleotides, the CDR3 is TGTGCCAGCAAGCTTATAGGGGGCAGCACCGGGGAGCTGTTTTTT. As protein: CASKLIGGSTGELFF.

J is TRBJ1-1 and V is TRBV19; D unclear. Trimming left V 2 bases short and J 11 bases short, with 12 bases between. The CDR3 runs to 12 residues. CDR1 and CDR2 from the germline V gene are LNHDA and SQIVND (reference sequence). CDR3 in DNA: TGTGCCAGTAGTATAAACGACATGAGCGCTTTCTTT. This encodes CASSINDMSAFF.

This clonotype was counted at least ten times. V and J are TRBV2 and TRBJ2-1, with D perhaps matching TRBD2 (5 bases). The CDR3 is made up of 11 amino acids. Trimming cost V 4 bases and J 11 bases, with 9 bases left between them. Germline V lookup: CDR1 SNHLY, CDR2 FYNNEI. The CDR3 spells CASSAGGQQFF. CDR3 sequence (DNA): TGTGCCAGCAGTGCCGGAGGCCAGCAGTTCTTC.

CDR3 DNA sequence: TGCGCCAGCAGCTTGGGACTCAGGGCCGGGGAGCTGTTTTTT. Protein sequence: CASSLGLRAGELFF. The chain links TRBV5-1 to TRBJ2-2; D perhaps matches TRBD1 (5 bases). This CDR3 contains 14 residues. V was cut by 0 bases and J by 6 bases, with 9 bases left in between. The germline CDR1 and CDR2 sequences are SGHRS and YFSETQ.

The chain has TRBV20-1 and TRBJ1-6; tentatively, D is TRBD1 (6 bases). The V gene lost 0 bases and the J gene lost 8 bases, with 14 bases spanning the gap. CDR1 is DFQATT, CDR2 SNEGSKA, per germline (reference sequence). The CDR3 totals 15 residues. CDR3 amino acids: CSAREVPRGYSPLHF. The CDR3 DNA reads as TGCAGTGCTAGAGAGGTTCCCAGGGGATATTCACCCCTCCACTTT.

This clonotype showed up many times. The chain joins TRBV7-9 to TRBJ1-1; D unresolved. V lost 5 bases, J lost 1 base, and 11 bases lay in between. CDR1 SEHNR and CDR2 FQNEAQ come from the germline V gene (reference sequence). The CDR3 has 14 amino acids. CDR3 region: CASSTRSQNTEAFF. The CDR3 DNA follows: TGTGCCAGCAGCACCAGATCCCAGAACACTGAAGCTTTCTTT.

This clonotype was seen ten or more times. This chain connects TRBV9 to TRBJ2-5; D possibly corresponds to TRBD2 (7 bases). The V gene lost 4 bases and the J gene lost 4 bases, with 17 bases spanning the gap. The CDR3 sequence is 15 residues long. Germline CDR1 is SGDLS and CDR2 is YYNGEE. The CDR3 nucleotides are TGTGCCAGCAGCCTGGACAGCGGGGCGACAGAGACCCAGTACTTC. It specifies CASSLDSGATETQYF. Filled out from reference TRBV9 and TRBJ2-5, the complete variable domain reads DSGVTQTPKHLITATGQRVTLRCSPRSGDLSVYWYQQSLDQGLQFLIQYYNGEERAKGNILERFSAQQFPDLHSELNLSSLELGDSALYFCASSLDSGATETQYFGPGTRLLVL.

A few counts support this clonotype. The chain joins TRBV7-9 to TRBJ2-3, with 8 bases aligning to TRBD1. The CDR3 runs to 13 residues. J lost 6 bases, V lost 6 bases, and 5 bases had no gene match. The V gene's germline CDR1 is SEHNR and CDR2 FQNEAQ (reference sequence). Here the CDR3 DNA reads TGTGCCAGCAGTAAGACAGGGGCGGATACGCAGTATTTT. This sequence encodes CASSKTGADTQYF.

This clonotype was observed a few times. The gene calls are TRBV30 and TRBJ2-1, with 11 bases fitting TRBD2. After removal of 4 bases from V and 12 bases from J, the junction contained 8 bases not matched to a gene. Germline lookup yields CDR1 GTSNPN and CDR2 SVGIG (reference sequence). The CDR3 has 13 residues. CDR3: CAWTSGGPWGQFF. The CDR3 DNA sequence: TGTGCCTGGACTAGCGGGGGGCCCTGGGGGCAGTTCTTC.

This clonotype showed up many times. DNA for the CDR3: TGTGCCAGCAGTTTTTTAGCGGGGCCTAACACCGGGGAGCTGTTTTTT. This codes for CASSFLAGPNTGELFF. The chain employs TRBV12-3 or TRBV12-4 and TRBJ2-2, with 8 bases that match TRBD2. The CDR3 runs to 16 residues. V trimming: 3 bases; J trimming: 2 bases; junction bases outside the gene matches: 5.

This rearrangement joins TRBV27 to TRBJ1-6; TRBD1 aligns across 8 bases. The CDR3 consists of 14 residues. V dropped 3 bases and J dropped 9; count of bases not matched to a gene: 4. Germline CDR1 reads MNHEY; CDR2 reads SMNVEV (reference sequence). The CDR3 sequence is CASSFSGTGSPLHF. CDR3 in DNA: TGTGCCAGCAGTTTCTCCGGGACAGGTTCACCCCTCCACTTT.

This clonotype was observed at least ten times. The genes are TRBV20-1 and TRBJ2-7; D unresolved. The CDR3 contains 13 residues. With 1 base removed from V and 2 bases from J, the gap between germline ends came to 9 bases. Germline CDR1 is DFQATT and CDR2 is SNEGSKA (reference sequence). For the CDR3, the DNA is TGCAGTGCTAGAGGGGTGAAGGCCTACGAGCAGTACTTC. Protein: CSARGVKAYEQYF.